One T cell receptor (beta chain) is described in this entry. V lost 2 bases, J lost 3 bases, and 12 bases lay in between. From germline, CDR1 is SGHRS and CDR2 YFSETQ. This CDR3 is 15 amino acids long. Assay: immunoSEQ multiplex PCR; the TCRdb copy retains only in-frame clones and omits some. This sample yields 98,000 or so clones, of which 95% are seen a single time; approximately 0.2% belongs to the top ten. This entry comes from a study of technical replicates of blood from a handful of donors. The TCR was taken from a human donor in good health. Sample: T cells isolated from PBMCs. This rearrangement joins TRBV5-1 to TRBJ1-3; possibly TRBD1 for D (5 bases). The CDR3 DNA sequence: TGCGCCAGCAGCTTAGGGGTTCTCAATGGAAACACCATATATTTT. It specifies CASSLGVLNGNTIYF.